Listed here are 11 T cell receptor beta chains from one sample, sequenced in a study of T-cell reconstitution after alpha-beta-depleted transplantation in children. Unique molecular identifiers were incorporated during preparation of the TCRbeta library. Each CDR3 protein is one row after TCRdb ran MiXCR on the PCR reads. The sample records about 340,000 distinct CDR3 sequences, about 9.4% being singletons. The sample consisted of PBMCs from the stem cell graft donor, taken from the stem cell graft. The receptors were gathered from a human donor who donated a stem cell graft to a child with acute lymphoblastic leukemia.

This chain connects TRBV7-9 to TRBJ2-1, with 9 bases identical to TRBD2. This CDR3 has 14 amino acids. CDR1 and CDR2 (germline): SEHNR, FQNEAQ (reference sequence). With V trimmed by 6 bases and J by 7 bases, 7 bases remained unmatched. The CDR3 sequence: CASRAGGPVNEQFF. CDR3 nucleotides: TGTGCCAGCAGGGCGGGAGGGCCAGTGAATGAGCAGTTCTTC.

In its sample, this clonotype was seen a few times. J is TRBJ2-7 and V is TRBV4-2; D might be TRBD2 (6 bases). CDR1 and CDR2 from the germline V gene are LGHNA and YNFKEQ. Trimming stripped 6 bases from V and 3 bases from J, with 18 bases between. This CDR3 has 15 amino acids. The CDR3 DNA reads TGTGCCAGCAGGGGTTCCTCGGGACTGATCTACGAGCAGTACTTC. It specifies CASRGSSGLIYEQYF.

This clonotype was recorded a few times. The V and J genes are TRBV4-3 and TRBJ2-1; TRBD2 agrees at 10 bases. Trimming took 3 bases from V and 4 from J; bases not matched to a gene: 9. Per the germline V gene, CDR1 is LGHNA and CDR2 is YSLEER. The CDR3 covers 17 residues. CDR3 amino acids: CASSQRRASGSYNEQFF. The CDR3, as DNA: TGCGCCAGCAGCCAGAGGCGGGCTAGCGGGAGTTACAATGAGCAGTTCTTC.

The CDR3 bases are TGTGCCAGCAGCCAACGGAGCGGACGCACAGATACGCAGTATTTT. Its protein is CASSQRSGRTDTQYF. The chain links TRBV7-2 to TRBJ2-3; tentative D call: TRBD2 (5 bases). V lost 5 bases and J 1 base, leaving 13 bases between the germline ends. The germline V gene has CDR1 SGHTA and CDR2 FQGNSA. The CDR3 is made up of 15 amino acids.

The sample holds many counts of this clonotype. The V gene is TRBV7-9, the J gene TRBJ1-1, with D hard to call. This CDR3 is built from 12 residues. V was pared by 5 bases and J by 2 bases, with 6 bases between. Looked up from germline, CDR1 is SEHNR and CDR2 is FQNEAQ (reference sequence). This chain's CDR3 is CASSRVNTEAFF. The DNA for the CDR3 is TGTGCCAGCAGCCGGGTTAACACTGAAGCTTTCTTT.

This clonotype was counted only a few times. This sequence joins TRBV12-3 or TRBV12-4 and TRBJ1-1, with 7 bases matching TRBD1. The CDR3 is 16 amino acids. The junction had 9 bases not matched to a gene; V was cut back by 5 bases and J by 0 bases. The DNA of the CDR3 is TGTGCCAGCAGTCCCAGACAGGGCCGGATGAACACTGAAGCTTTCTTT. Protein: CASSPRQGRMNTEAFF.

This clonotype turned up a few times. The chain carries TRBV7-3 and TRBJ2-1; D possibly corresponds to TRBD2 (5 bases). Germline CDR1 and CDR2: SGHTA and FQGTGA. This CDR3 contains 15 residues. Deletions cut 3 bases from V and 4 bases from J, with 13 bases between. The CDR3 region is CASSLLEGRYNEQFF. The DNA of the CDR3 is TGTGCCAGCAGCTTGCTCGAGGGCAGGTACAATGAGCAGTTCTTC. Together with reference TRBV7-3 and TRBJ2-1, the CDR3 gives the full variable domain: GAGVSQTPSNKVTEKGKYVELRCDPISGHTALYWYRQSLGQGPEFLIYFQGTGAADDSGLPNDRFFAVRPEGSVSTLKIQRTERGDSAVYLCASSLLEGRYNEQFFGPGTRLTVL.

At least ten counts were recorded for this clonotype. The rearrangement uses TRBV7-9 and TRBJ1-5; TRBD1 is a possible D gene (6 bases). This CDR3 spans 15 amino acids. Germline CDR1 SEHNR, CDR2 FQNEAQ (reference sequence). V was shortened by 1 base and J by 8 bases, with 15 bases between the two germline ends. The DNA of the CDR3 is TGTGCCAGCAGCTTAGGGGGGCAGGGGTTAAAGCCCCAGCATTTT. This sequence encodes CASSLGGQGLKPQHF.

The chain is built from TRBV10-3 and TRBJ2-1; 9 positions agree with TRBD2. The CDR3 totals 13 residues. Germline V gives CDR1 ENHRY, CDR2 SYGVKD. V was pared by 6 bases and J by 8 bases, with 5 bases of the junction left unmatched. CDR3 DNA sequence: TGTGCCATCAGCTGGACTAGCGCGGATGAGCAGTTCTTC. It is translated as CAISWTSADEQFF.

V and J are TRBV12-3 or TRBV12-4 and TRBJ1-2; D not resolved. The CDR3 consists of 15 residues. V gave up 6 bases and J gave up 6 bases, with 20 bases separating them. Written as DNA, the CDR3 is TGTGCCAGCAGACGCGATGGGAGGAGTTTAGATGGCTACACCTTC. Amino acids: CASRRDGRSLDGYTF.

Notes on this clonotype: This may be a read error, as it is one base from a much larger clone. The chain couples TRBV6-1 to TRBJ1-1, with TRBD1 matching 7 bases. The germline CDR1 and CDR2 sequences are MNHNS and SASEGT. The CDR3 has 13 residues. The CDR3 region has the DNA TGTGCCAGCAGTCGGGACAGCAACACTGAAGATTTCTTT. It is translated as CASSRDSNTEDFF.